This TCR beta chain was obtained from a study of CD8+CD57+ T cells in acquired aplastic anemia. The patients chosen for sequencing had shown expansion of CD8+CD57+ cells (detected by flow cytometry). In all patients, the disease was severe acquired aplastic anemia. Study findings and constraints: Found in both controls and patients were some 30 CD8+ CDR3 sequences.

This clonotype was found many times. What it binds is not known. Germline loops: CDR1 LNHNV, CDR2 YYDKDF (reference sequence). This CDR3 region has 14 residues. V was shortened by 5 bases and J by 4 bases, with 14 bases between the two germline ends. The study profiled TCR beta VDJ and CDR3 using genomic DNA as template. TCRdb re-derived calls from the reads in MiXCR, one entry per CDR3 protein. The table includes 160,000 or so distinct CDR3 sequences, less than 50% detected once. V gene TRBV15 combines with J gene TRBJ1-1; D gene unclear. This receptor was obtained from a human donor with aplastic anemia. Specimen: sorted CD4+, CD8+, or CD8+CD57+ T cells (not recorded which) from PBMCs. CDR3 nucleotides: TGTGCCACCAGCGCGCCGGGAACAAGCACTGAAGCTTTCTTT. Protein sequence: CATSAPGTSTEAFF.